The next 27 T cell receptor beta chains were all read from a single sample in a study of cytomegalovirus exposure and HLA in healthy donors. Researchers ran the PCR with 60 Vbeta and 13 Jbeta primers. The method was immunoSEQ multiplex PCR; TCRdb's version includes in-frame clones alone and lacks a portion of them. This sample has roughly 72,000 clones, with about 67% found just once. Sequenced material: PBMCs. The receptors shown here come from a human donor in good health.

The chain recombines TRBV4-1 with TRBJ1-2; TRBD1 might be the D (6 bases). Per germline, CDR1 MGHRA and CDR2 YSYEKL. Trimming shortened V by 6 bases and J by 2 bases, and 13 bases separated the two germline ends. The CDR3 consists of 14 residues. The CDR3: CASRPGQTNYGYTF. As DNA, the CDR3 is TGCGCCAGCAGGCCCGGACAGACGAACTATGGCTACACCTTC.

In this sample, this clone turned up once. This chain uses TRBV30 with TRBJ1-2; unclear D gene. The V gene's germline CDR1 is GTSNPN and CDR2 SVGIG (reference sequence). The CDR3 is 13 amino acids. V was pared by 4 bases and J by 7 bases, with 16 bases between. For the CDR3, the DNA is TGTGCCTGGATTCCCCTCCTGGAGGCTGGCTACACCTTC. Its protein product is CAWIPLLEAGYTF.

This rearrangement joins TRBV30 to TRBJ2-1; 10 nucleotides align to TRBD2. The germline V gene has CDR1 GTSNPN and CDR2 SVGIG (reference sequence). J was trimmed by 15 bases and V by 2 bases; bases with no gene match: 13. This CDR3 region has 14 residues. CDR3 sequence reads: CAWSYTSEREGRFF. For the CDR3, the DNA is TGTGCCTGGAGTTATACCTCCGAGCGGGAGGGTCGGTTCTTC.

V and J are TRBV23-1 and TRBJ1-4, with D possibly being TRBD1 (5 bases). TRBV23-1 is sorted into the ORF group, with uncertain function. V dropped 10 bases and J dropped 6 bases, with 18 bases sitting between them. The CDR3 has 14 residues. CDR3 nucleotides: TGCGCCAACGGGGGTGCCAGGGACCATGAAAAACTGTTTTTT. As protein: CANGGARDHEKLFF.

The chain is built from TRBV30 and TRBJ1-3; D call uncertain. Trimming took off 0 bases at V and 0 bases at J, with 9 bases between the two ends. Germline V lookup: CDR1 GTSNPN, CDR2 SVGIG (reference sequence). CDR3 length equals 15 residues. CDR3 sequence: CAWSVQTVSGNTIYF. The CDR3 DNA reads TGTGCCTGGAGTGTACAAACCGTCTCTGGAAACACCATATATTTT.

This chain connects TRBV13 to TRBJ1-1, with 7 positions matching TRBD1. The CDR3 extends over 13 amino acids. Losses at the gene ends were 6 bases for V and 4 bases for J; bases not matched to a gene: 5. CDR1 is PRHDT and CDR2 is FYEKMQ in the germline V gene (reference sequence). CDR3 region: CASRRQGGTEAFF. The CDR3, as DNA: TGTGCCAGCAGACGACAGGGTGGCACTGAAGCTTTCTTT.

This clone was counted only a few times. This chain joins TRBV7-9 and TRBJ1-2, with 8 bases that match TRBD1. This CDR3 has 17 amino acids. CDR1 is SEHNR and CDR2 is FQNEAQ in the germline V gene (reference sequence). V trimming: 5 bases; J trimming: 2 bases; junction bases outside the gene matches: 13. CDR3 coding DNA: TGTGCCAGCAGCCCCTCCGGGACAGGAGTTGGAAACTATGGCTACACCTTC. Encoded protein: CASSPSGTGVGNYGYTF.

The chain is built from TRBV29-1 and TRBJ1-1; D is perhaps TRBD1 (6 bases). This CDR3 has 13 amino acids. V shed 5 bases and J shed 1 base, with 11 bases lying between them. Germline V CDR1 and CDR2: SQVTM, ANQGSEA. The CDR3 nucleotides read TGCAGCGTTTGCAGGGGAGCGAACACTGAAGCTTTCTTT. Translated: CSVCRGANTEAFF.

The gene calls are TRBV15 and TRBJ1-1; D is uncertain. Germline V gene data show CDR1 as LNHNV and CDR2 as YYDKDF (reference sequence). This CDR3 region has 15 residues. The V gene lost 2 bases and the J gene lost 5 bases, with 15 bases spanning the gap. The CDR3 DNA is TGTGCCACCAGCAGATCCCCCAGCGGCGGAACTGAAGCTTTCTTT. It yields the protein CATSRSPSGGTEAFF.

This chain links TRBV10-2 with TRBJ2-6, with D possibly TRBD2 on 5 matching bases. The CDR3 spans 14 residues. Trimming pared 3 bases from V and 11 bases from J, leaving 14 bases between. Per germline, CDR1 WSHSY and CDR2 SAAADI. Written as DNA, the CDR3 is TGCGCCAGCAGTGACGGGGTAAAGGTCCACGTCCTGACTTTC. Encoded protein: CASSDGVKVHVLTF.

V is TRBV7-2 and J is TRBJ1-1; TRBD1 matches at 7 bases. The germline V gene has CDR1 SGHTA and CDR2 FQGNSA. V lost 2 bases and J lost 7; bases outside the gene matches: 4. CDR3 length: 13 amino acids. CDR3 loop: CASSLRGLVEAFF. Here the CDR3 DNA reads TGTGCCAGCAGCTTAAGGGGGCTGGTTGAAGCTTTCTTT. Variable domain in full (rest from reference TRBV7-2 and TRBJ1-1): GAGVSQSPSNKVTEKGKDVELRCDPISGHTALYWYRQSLGQGLEFLIYFQGNSAPDKSGLPSDRFSAERTGGSVSTLTIQRTQQEDSAVYLCASSLRGLVEAFFGQGTRLTVV.

The V call is TRBV13, the J call TRBJ2-1, with 15 bases fitting TRBD2. The length of the CDR3 is 16 residues. V gave up 3 bases and J gave up 10 bases; unmatched junction bases: 7. CDR1 is PRHDT, CDR2 FYEKMQ, per germline (reference sequence). In DNA, the CDR3 is TGTGCCAGCAGCTTGGGACTAGCGGGAGGTCCCCCAGAGCAGTTCTTC. This sequence encodes CASSLGLAGGPPEQFF. Complete variable domain (other parts from reference TRBV13 and TRBJ2-1): AAGVIQSPRHLIKEKRETATLKCYPIPRHDTVYWYQQGPGQDPQFLISFYEKMQSDKGSIPDRFSAQQFSDYHSELNMSSLELGDSALYFCASSLGLAGGPPEQFFGPGTRLTVL.

The gene calls are TRBV7-3 and TRBJ2-1; no clear D. CDR1 is SGHTA and CDR2 is FQGTGA in the germline V gene. CDR3 length: 13 amino acids. V shed 4 bases and J shed 1 base, with 5 bases lying between them. The CDR3 spells CASSSLSYNEQFF. CDR3 in DNA: TGTGCCAGCAGCTCCCTATCCTACAATGAGCAGTTCTTC.

The CDR3 loop is CSATQQETQYF. The CDR3 coding sequence is TGCAGTGCTACACAGCAAGAGACCCAGTACTTC. V is TRBV20-1 and J is TRBJ2-5; no reliable D call. The V gene lost 4 bases and the J gene lost 2 bases, with 5 bases spanning the gap. The CDR3 covers 11 residues. Germline assignment: CDR1 DFQATT and CDR2 SNEGSKA (reference sequence).

The chain joins TRBV5-1 to TRBJ2-5, with TRBD2 matching over 13 bases. The J call may be mistaken, given a closer DNA end match to TRBJ2-7. The CDR3 runs 15 residues. Germline lookup yields CDR1 SGHRS and CDR2 YFSETQ. CDR3 region: CASSLRLAGGHEQYF. CDR3 nucleotide sequence: TGCGCCAGCAGCTTGCGACTAGCGGGAGGTCACGAGCAGTACTTC.

The rearrangement links TRBV6-5 to TRBJ2-7; 11 bases map to TRBD2. CDR3 size: 16 residues. Germline assignment: CDR1 MNHEY and CDR2 SVGAGI. J gave up 6 bases and V 1 base, and 8 bases lay outside the gene matches. The CDR3 here is CASSYFEGLAVSEQYF. In DNA form, the CDR3 reads TGTGCCAGCAGTTACTTTGAGGGACTAGCGGTTTCCGAGCAGTACTTC.

This chain connects TRBV10-1 to TRBJ2-7; TRBD1 aligns across 8 bases. V was pared by 3 bases and J by 2 bases, with 3 bases of the junction left unmatched. The germline V gene encodes CDR1 WNHNN and CDR2 SYGVQD (reference sequence). The CDR3 is 14 amino acids. The CDR3 sequence is CASSERTGPYEQYF. DNA for the CDR3: TGCGCCAGCAGTGAAAGGACAGGGCCCTACGAGCAGTACTTC.

The rearrangement links TRBV7-3 to TRBJ2-2; possible D gene TRBD1, 7 bases. V shed 0 bases and J shed 13 bases, with 18 bases lying between them. Germline assignment: CDR1 SGHTA and CDR2 FQGTGA. The CDR3 is made up of 15 amino acids. CDR3 region: CASSLTDRMGGGLFF. In DNA, the CDR3 is TGTGCCAGCAGCTTAACGGACAGGATGGGGGGAGGGCTGTTTTTT.

The chain has TRBV7-3 and TRBJ2-1, with 7 bases fitting TRBD2. Trimming took 6 bases from V and 6 from J; bases not matched to a gene: 5. The CDR3 has 13 residues. CDR1 is SGHTA, CDR2 FQGTGA, per germline. DNA for the CDR3: TGTGCCAGCAGTGGAGGGAGGGCCAATGAGCAGTTCTTC. Its translation: CASSGGRANEQFF.

This clone showed up just a few times. This chain uses TRBV6-4 with TRBJ2-1; no clear D gene. The CDR3 is made up of 16 amino acids. Trimming stripped 0 bases from V and 0 bases from J, with 9 bases between. Germline V CDR1 and CDR2: MRHNA, SNTAGT. The CDR3 is CASSDSPLGSYNEQFF. CDR3 DNA: TGTGCCAGCAGTGACTCTCCGCTCGGCTCCTACAATGAGCAGTTCTTC.

The table lists this clone with a count of one. The chain links TRBV4-1 to TRBJ2-7, with TRBD1 matching 9 bases. V was clipped by 5 bases and J by 5 bases; unmatched bases: 10. Germline V gene sequence: CDR1 MGHRA, CDR2 YSYEKL. This CDR3 comprises 15 residues. The CDR3 protein is CASSFRDRESHEQYF. CDR3 coding DNA: TGCGCCAGCAGCTTCCGGGACAGGGAGTCTCACGAGCAGTACTTC.

This sequence joins TRBV15 and TRBJ2-7; D possibly corresponds to TRBD2 (6 bases). Germline V gene lookup returns CDR1 LNHNV and CDR2 YYDKDF (reference sequence). The CDR3 length is 13 residues. V gave up 0 bases and J gave up 7 bases, with 10 bases separating them. CDR3 protein: CATSRDKAGEQYF. CDR3 coding DNA: TGTGCCACCAGCAGAGATAAGGCGGGGGAGCAGTACTTC.

This rearrangement joins TRBV10-3 to TRBJ1-2; D gene ambiguous. CDR3 length: 15 amino acids. From germline, CDR1 is ENHRY and CDR2 SYGVKD. V gave up 5 bases and J gave up 7 bases, with 20 bases separating them. The CDR3: CAISITTSGSSGYTF. CDR3 in DNA: TGTGCCATCAGTATTACTACCTCGGGATCCTCTGGCTACACCTTC.

The chain joins TRBV5-1 to TRBJ2-7; tentatively, D is TRBD2 (6 bases). V was clipped by 0 bases and J by 6 bases, with 16 bases between them. From germline, CDR1 is SGHRS and CDR2 YFSETQ. The CDR3 contains 15 residues. CDR3 loop: CASSLAFGTAAEQYF. CDR3 sequence (DNA): TGCGCCAGCAGCTTGGCCTTCGGGACTGCCGCCGAGCAGTACTTC.

V and J are TRBV29-1 and TRBJ2-7, with TRBD1 matching over 7 bases. The CDR3 is 16 residues long. Germline-derived CDR1 and CDR2 are SQVTM and ANQGSEA. V gave up 5 bases and J gave up 0 bases; unmatched junction bases: 13. The CDR3 bases are TGCAGCGTTTTCGCCCCCGGGACAGCGAGCTCCTACGAGCAGTACTTC. Encoded protein: CSVFAPGTASSYEQYF.

To note about this clone: This sample also contains other DNA sequences that code for the same CDR3. The chain recombines TRBV6-5 with TRBJ2-7, with no clear D. V lost 2 bases and J lost 3, with 8 bases in between. The CDR3 contains 13 residues. Germline loops: CDR1 MNHEY, CDR2 SVGAGI. The CDR3 region is CASSYSRGYEQYF. CDR3 nucleotide sequence: TGTGCCAGCAGTTACAGTCGCGGCTACGAGCAGTACTTC.

The chain uses TRBV4-1 and TRBJ2-5, with D hard to call. CDR1 MGHRA and CDR2 YSYEKL come from the germline V gene. Trimming took off 0 bases at V and 3 bases at J, with 14 bases between the two ends. This CDR3 contains 16 residues. CDR3 sequence (DNA): TGCGCCAGCAGCCAAGATGTATTTCCAGGTAAAGAGACCCAGTACTTC. Its translation is CASSQDVFPGKETQYF.